The T cell receptor beta chain described here comes from a study of control samples from healthy donors and cancer patients (dated by TCRdb to the early 2020s). Library prep was done by the immunoSEQ multiplex PCR assay. TCRdb took over this immuneACCESS table, retaining in-frame rearrangements with V and J assigned. Such tables are incomplete; in checked studies, under half of the missing clones stem from an unresolved V gene, and the remainder is unexplained. Present in this sample are some 95,000 clones, 79% of which were seen just once. The ten largest clonotypes hold about 10% of the sample. Remarks on this clone: Its antigen is unknown. No clone much larger than this one lies a single base away; base qualities are absent.

Measured from the cysteine to the phenylalanine, the CDR3 is 13 residues long. Of all the DNA, just the CDR3 is kept, 39 bases in frame from base 1. V sheds 0 bases and J sheds 4 bases, leaving 6 bases between their ends. As encoded in the germline V gene (reference sequence), CDR1 is LNHDA while CDR2 is SQIVND. The source of this sequence is a woman aged 25 to 39 in good health. Sequencing was performed on blood. The chain joins TRBV19 to TRBJ1-2, with no reliable assignment of the D segment. At the DNA level, the sequence is TGTGCCAGTAGTATAGACTTCAGCTATGGCTACACCTTC. The encoded protein is CASSIDFSYGYTF.